A single sample is the source of the 3 T cell receptor beta chains below, sequenced in a study of cytomegalovirus exposure and HLA in healthy donors. It was with 60 Vbeta and 13 Jbeta primers that the PCR ran. Some clones are missing from TCRdb's copy, which holds only in-frame ones; the method was immunoSEQ multiplex PCR. Among 150,000 to 200,000 clones, around 78% were seen once, and the ten largest hold roughly 15%. The sequenced sample was PBMCs. These receptors were taken from a woman aged 25 to 45 in good health and CMV-seropositive.

The chain is built from TRBV5-1 and TRBJ1-6, with a tentative D call TRBD1 (6 bases). This CDR3 spans 14 amino acids. Germline loops: CDR1 SGHRS, CDR2 YFSETQ. Trimming stripped 1 base from V and 7 bases from J, with 9 bases between. The CDR3 here is CASSLTGSNSPLHF. The CDR3 DNA reads TGCGCCAGCAGCTTGACAGGGTCAAATTCACCCCTCCACTTT.

The J gene is TRBJ1-2, the V gene TRBV6-4; 8 bases agree with TRBD1. Germline V CDR1 and CDR2: MRHNA, SNTAGT. The CDR3 is made up of 14 amino acids. The V segment lost 5 bases and the J segment 3 bases; nucleotides outside the gene matches: 5. The chain's CDR3 is CASSPDRGDYGYTF. For the CDR3, the DNA is TGTGCCAGCAGTCCCGACAGGGGTGACTATGGCTACACCTTC.

The chain joins TRBV28 to TRBJ2-1, with TRBD2 matching 10 bases. V was clipped by 3 bases and J by 16 bases; unmatched bases: 6. The CDR3 has 12 residues. The V gene's germline CDR1 is MDHEN and CDR2 SYDVKM. CDR3 protein: CASSLQGTSVFF. For the CDR3, the DNA is TGTGCCAGCAGTTTGCAAGGGACTAGCGTATTCTTC.